Sequencing of this TCR beta chain was carried out in a study of T cell clonality in common variable immunodeficiency (dated by TCRdb to the mid-2010s). A distance of 15 bases separates the germline ends of V and J, which lose 0 bases and 8 bases respectively. CDR1 and CDR2 (SGHRS, YFSETQ) derive from the germline V gene. Inclusive of the bounding cysteine and phenylalanine, the CDR3 is 15 residues long. The DNA has 36 bases, all within the CDR3, and is read from base 1. Most CVID patients and most healthy controls were of Caucasian heritage. Heparinized peripheral whole blood samples of roughly 5 to 9 ml were obtained from each donor. Genomic DNA from adults with common variable immune deficiency (CVID) and from healthy adult controls was the source for sequencing TCRbeta CDR3 repertoires. A total of some 22 healthy adult volunteers (roughly 12 female and around 10 male; age range about 20 to 70 years, mean age around 35) were included in the control group. To isolate peripheral blood mononuclear cells, diluted blood was subjected to density centrifugation over Hypaque 1077 or Ficoll-Paque. Genomic DNA was obtained from unsorted mononuclear cells using either Qiagen column purification or a centrifugation-based method.

This clone has at least ten counts. Its antigen has not been determined. The read stops 3 residues short of the end of the CDR3; the missing end is completed from the germline J gene. CVID samples and control samples contributed equivalent amounts of genomic DNA as sequencing input. For every sample, a 60 bp segment covering the rearranged TCRbeta CDR3 region was amplified and then sequenced. TCRbeta amplification used the immunoSEQ assay, a bias-corrected multiplex PCR with high-throughput sequencing. As for the original processing: Every unique nucleotide sequence was considered a clone and was annotated with V, D and J genes, copy number and frequency. Sequences were labeled productive if in frame, and non-productive if out of frame or containing stop codons. Clonality was calculated from Shannon's entropy as previously described. The predicted amino acid sequences of productive clones were used to derive the mean CDR3 Kyte-Doolittle hydropathy. The R hclust function was used to hierarchically cluster scaled V gene usage with Manhattan distance and complete linkage. Sharing of clones by CDR3 amino acid sequence was evaluated by resampling 12 repertoires per group over 100 rounds. The repertoires were screened for roughly 70 published EBV-specific TCRbeta sequences and roughly 240 published CMV-specific TCRbeta sequences. Analysis left out a couple of CVID samples that produced under 10,000 sequences, so a few dozen CVID repertoires remained. TCRdb limited this immuneACCESS table to in-frame rearrangements with V and J called. A share of clones is missing; checked studies link under half to unresolved V genes, and the rest is unexplained. D and trimming were read from the DNA, whereas the V and J calls and clone size are those reported in that table. This sample includes about 40,000 clones, and none of them was observed just once. More than 1.2% of the sample lies in the top ten.

Overall study results and their limits: Fewer TCRbeta clones were shared among CVID subjects than among healthy controls (p < 0.0001). CVID TCRbeta sequences reportedly showed fewer deletions and N-nucleotide insertions and lacked highly modified clones with 13 or more V deletions. Even though DNA input was equal, the average per sample came to about 81,820 unique sequences for controls compared with some 29,000 for CVID samples. The authors noted that sequencing repertoires of T cell subpopulations would be needed to clarify what caused the increased clonality in CVID. Differences among patients in the CVID cohort limited the correlations between repertoire features and clinical complications. Compared with healthy controls, CVID subjects showed increased TCRbeta clonality (t-test p = 0.018), a feature most characteristic of about a third of subjects.

Sample: peripheral blood mononuclear cells. The sequence was collected from a person between 18 and 69 years old in good health. Recombination joined TRBV5-1 with TRBJ2-1, with the D gene uncertain. The part of the CDR3 DNA that was read is TGCGCCAGCAGCTTGGGTGGCCCTCCGCAGGATGAG. Its product reads: CASSLGGPPQDE. The full-length CDR3 reads as CASSLGGPPQDEQFF.